Listed below are T cell receptor beta chains from one sample, sequenced in a study of shared clonotypes between healthy human individuals. Produced via immunoSEQ multiplex PCR; TCRdb's table is partial and in-frame only. The sample shows 740,000 or so clones, 73% of them seen only once. Sequenced input: memory CD4+ T cells sorted from blood. These receptors all stem from a woman aged 30 to 39 in good health. Both conserved end residues are part of each CDR3. D genes are given only for firm matches. Not every row has a clone size; where given, it reads once, few, many or a size class.

TGTGCCAGCAGGGGGGTGGGGCAAGATCAGCCCCAGCATTTT CASRGVGQDQPQHF TRBJ1-5 14 TRBV6-4 once -
TGTGCCAGCAGTAGTAAACGGAGGGAAGCTTTCTTT CASSSKRREAFF TRBJ1-1 12 TRBV25-1 - -
TGTGCCAGCAGCTTGCTGGGGCTCGGTGGTCAGGATACGCAGTATTTT CASSLLGLGGQDTQYF TRBJ2-3 16 TRBV5-4 - -
TGTGCCAGCAGCTTAGGGAGGACTAGTACGCAGTATTTT CASSLGRTSTQYF TRBJ2-3 13 TRBV7-8 once TRBD2
TGTGCCAGCAATGGGCCGATCCGGGGGCAGGGTGGGGTTTACGAGCAGTACTTC CASNGPIRGQGGVYEQYF TRBJ2-7 18 TRBV28 - -
TGTGCCAGCACGGGTGGGAGCATCACCAGAAATAGCACAGATACGCAGTATTTT CASTGGSITRNSTDTQYF TRBJ2-3 18 TRBV9 - -
TGTGCCAGCAGCCCCCGTCGGGACTGGGGACCCTACGAGCAGTACTTC CASSPRRDWGPYEQYF TRBJ2-7 16 TRBV27 - -
TGTGCCAGCAGCTACCAGGGACTAGCGGCACTAACGGTCCTATCTGAGCAGTTCTTC CASSYQGLAALTVLSEQFF TRBJ2-1 19 TRBV11-2 few TRBD2
TGTGCCGCGTCCGGAGATCATTTCTACGAGCAGTACTTC CAASGDHFYEQYF TRBJ2-7 13 TRBV10-3 - -
TGTGCCATCAGCTTCCGGACTGGTTCCCAAGAGACCCAGTACTTC CAISFRTGSQETQYF TRBJ2-5 15 TRBV10-3 - -
TGCGCCAGCAGCCACCCCGGGAGGACAGCCTACAATGAGCAGTTCTTC CASSHPGRTAYNEQFF TRBJ2-1 16 TRBV4-1 - -
TGTGCCAGCAGGGGGACAATCACAGATACGCAGTATTTT CASRGTITDTQYF TRBJ2-3 13 TRBV28 - -
TGTGCCAGCAGCTTAAAAAGCTCCGCTAGCGGCGGATTATACAATGAGCAGTTCTTC CASSLKSSASGGLYNEQFF TRBJ2-1 19 TRBV5-5 - TRBD2
TGTGCCAGCAGCCAGGGGGCTGGAGCCTACGAGCAGTACTTC CASSQGAGAYEQYF TRBJ2-7 14 TRBV6-6 few TRBD1
TGTGCCAGCAGAGGGACAGGGGGTGAAACTGAAGCTTTCTTT CASRGTGGETEAFF TRBJ1-1 14 TRBV25-1 - TRBD1
TGTGCCAGCAGCCGTGACAGGGGGAGCCAGCCCCAGCATTTT CASSRDRGSQPQHF TRBJ1-5 14 TRBV7-2 - TRBD1
TGTGCCAGCAGTTTGGCAGGGGAGGTTCAGCCCCAGCATTTT CASSLAGEVQPQHF TRBJ1-5 14 TRBV6-6 - -
TGTGCCAGCAGCTTAACTAGCGGGGGGCCCACAGATACGCAGTATTTT CASSLTSGGPTDTQYF TRBJ2-3 16 TRBV7-9 few TRBD2
TGTGCCAGTCTTCAGGGGAGCGGCTCCTACAATGAGCAGTTCTTC CASLQGSGSYNEQFF TRBJ2-1 15 TRBV19 - -
TGTGCCAGCAGCCACCTCTTTCAGGGATCAGGGGAGCAGTACTTC CASSHLFQGSGEQYF TRBJ2-5 15 TRBV5-4 - -
TGTGCCAGTTGGGGAGTAGCGGGAGGACGGGGCGCCTACAATGAGCAGTTCTTC CASWGVAGGRGAYNEQFF TRBJ2-1 18 TRBV28 - TRBD2
TGTGCCATCAGTGAGTCGGGACAGGGGGCCTACGAGCAGTACTTC CAISESGQGAYEQYF TRBJ2-7 15 TRBV10-3 - TRBD1
TGTGCCTGGTCCACGTCCCGGGTCCGGAACACCGGGGAGCTGTTTTTT CAWSTSRVRNTGELFF TRBJ2-2 16 TRBV30 - -
TGTGCCAGCAGTACCCGGACAGCGTACAATGAGCAGTTCTTC CASSTRTAYNEQFF TRBJ2-1 14 TRBV2 - -
TGTGCCACCAGCAGATTACCCAGCACTGAAGCTTTCTTT CATSRLPSTEAFF TRBJ1-1 13 TRBV15 - -
TGTGCCAGCAGTGATACGGAGAGGAGGAGTCTTTCTCAAGAGACCCAGTACTTC CASSDTERRSLSQETQYF TRBJ2-5 18 TRBV25-1 - -
TGTGCCAGCAGCTTGGTGGGGCTAGGCTACACCTTC CASSLVGLGYTF TRBJ1-2 12 TRBV5-4 few -
TGTGCCAGCAGCACCCGGGACGGGGCCTACGAGCAGTACTTC CASSTRDGAYEQYF TRBJ2-7 14 TRBV7-8 once -
TGCGCCAGCAGTGAGTCTAGCGAGCAGTACTTC CASSESSEQYF TRBJ2-7 11 TRBV10-2 - -
TGTGCCAGCAAGGTAACAGGGGGGGTTGACACTGAAGCTTTCTTT CASKVTGGVDTEAFF TRBJ1-1 15 TRBV6-1 - TRBD1
TGTGCCAGCAGGTGGGGGAGGGCGAAGACCGGGGAGCTGTTTTTT CASRWGRAKTGELFF TRBJ2-2 15 TRBV28 - TRBD2
TGTGCCAGCAGTTTATCGTGGGCTAATGAAAAACTGTTTTTT CASSLSWANEKLFF TRBJ1-4 14 TRBV27 - -
TGTGCCAGCAGTTTCCGCCGACAGGGAAACACTGAAGCTTTCTTT CASSFRRQGNTEAFF TRBJ1-1 15 TRBV28 - TRBD1
TGTGCCAGCAGCTCGACGGGAGGACCCCAGCATTTT CASSSTGGPQHF TRBJ1-5 12 TRBV7-8 - -
TGTGCCAGCAGCCACAGGACAGGGTTAAATGAAAAACTGTTTTTT CASSHRTGLNEKLFF TRBJ1-4 15 TRBV7-8 once TRBD1
TGTGCCAGCAGTGCGAGCGGCACAGATACGCAGTATTTT CASSASGTDTQYF TRBJ2-3 13 TRBV5-8 few -
TGTGCCAGCAGTGAAGGGGCTGGTAACTACAATGAGCAGTTCTTC CASSEGAGNYNEQFF TRBJ2-1 15 TRBV5-4 - -
TGCGCCAGCAGCTACAGGACTAGCGGGAGAGCCAATGAGCAGTTCTTC CASSYRTSGRANEQFF TRBJ2-1 16 TRBV5-1 - TRBD2
TGTGCCAGCAGTGATAAACCCGGGACAGGAGCAATTGGCTACACCTTC CASSDKPGTGAIGYTF TRBJ1-2 16 TRBV25-1 - TRBD1
TGTGCCAGCAGGACCGGGACAGGCGGCTATGGCTACACCTTC CASRTGTGGYGYTF TRBJ1-2 14 TRBV28 - TRBD1
TGCGCCAGCAAGGCGGGACCTATGAACACTGAAGCTTTCTTT CASKAGPMNTEAFF TRBJ1-1 14 TRBV5-1 - -
TGTGCCAGCAGTTCCCGACTAGCGGGAGTCTACAATGAGCAGTTCTTC CASSSRLAGVYNEQFF TRBJ2-1 16 TRBV6-5 many TRBD2
TGTGCCAGCAGCCCCTCGGGGCTAGCGGGAGGGTCCGGGGAGCTGTTTTTT CASSPSGLAGGSGELFF TRBJ2-2 17 TRBV7-7 once TRBD2
TGCGCCAGCAGTCTGGGGGGAGGCCTTTACAATGAGCAGTTCTTC CASSLGGGLYNEQFF TRBJ2-1 15 TRBV5-1 - -
TGTGCCAGCTCACCATCCATACAGGGAGACGAGCAGTACTTC CASSPSIQGDEQYF TRBJ2-7 14 TRBV18 - -
TGCGCCAGCAGGGGCCCTGGCACCATATATTTT CASRGPGTIYF TRBJ1-3 11 TRBV5-1 - -
TGTGCCAGCAGTGAAAGGGACCGTCACAATGAGCAGTTCTTC CASSERDRHNEQFF TRBJ2-1 14 TRBV6-1 - -
TGTGCCATCAGTGAAGGACAGGGGGAAACCTACGAGCAGTACTTC CAISEGQGETYEQYF TRBJ2-7 15 TRBV10-3 - TRBD1
TGTGCCAGCAGCTTACGCCCTCCCATAGCGGGCGGTGGCAATGAGCAGTTCTTC CASSLRPPIAGGGNEQFF TRBJ2-1 18 TRBV7-2 - TRBD2
TGTGCCAGCAGCTTAGGATCATTGGGTGAGCAGTTCTTC CASSLGSLGEQFF TRBJ2-1 13 TRBV11-3 many -
TGTGCCAGCAAAACGGGACTAGCGGGACGTGAGCAGTTCTTC CASKTGLAGREQFF TRBJ2-1 14 TRBV6-5 - TRBD2
TGTGCCAGTAGGGTCAGCACCTCCTACAATGAGCAGTTCTTC CASRVSTSYNEQFF TRBJ2-1 14 TRBV19 once -